Listed below are T cell receptor beta chains from one sample, sequenced in a study of blood T cell repertoires in COVID-19. Profiled with immunoSEQ multiplex PCR; TCRdb holds only in-frame clones, not every one. The sample lists 540,000 or so clones, around 90% seen once, with under 8.5% in the top ten. The sequenced sample was peripheral blood. These receptors were collected from a woman aged 50 to 60 with COVID-19, enrolled during active disease. The CDR3 runs from the conserved cysteine through the conserved F or W. Fields, in order: J gene, D gene, V gene, CDR3 DNA, CDR3 protein. D genes are given only for firm matches.

>TRBJ2-3|.|TRBV7-8
TGTGCCAGCAGCGCCTTACTAGTTTGGGATACGCAGTATTTT
CASSALLVWDTQYF
>TRBJ2-2|.|TRBV4-1
TGCGCCAGCAGCCAAGAGGGGGCGGGGGCCTTCACCGGGGAGCTGTTTTTT
CASSQEGAGAFTGELFF
>TRBJ2-3|TRBD2|TRBV5-1
TGCGCCAGCAGCTTGGTTTTAGCGGGTTTAACTAGCACAGATACGCAGTATTTT
CASSLVLAGLTSTDTQYF
>TRBJ2-5|.|TRBV28
TGTGCCAGCAGTTTACACGTTACAGGGAGAGAGACCCAGTACTTC
CASSLHVTGRETQYF
>TRBJ2-2|.|TRBV29-1
TGCAGCGTCCAAACAAGGGGTTCGGGCGGGGAGCTGTTTTTT
CSVQTRGSGGELFF
>TRBJ1-5|TRBD1|TRBV2
TGTGCCAGCAGAGACTTACAGGGGGATGGCAATCAGCCCCAGCATTTT
CASRDLQGDGNQPQHF
>TRBJ1-2|TRBD1|TRBV7-3
TGTGCCAGCAGCGTTTTTCATGGGACAGTCTATGGCTACACCTTC
CASSVFHGTVYGYTF
>TRBJ2-2|TRBD1|TRBV5-1
TGCGCCAGCATGTCAGGGGGATTAAGCGGGGAGCTGTTTTTT
CASMSGGLSGELFF
>TRBJ1-1|TRBD1|TRBV2
TGTGCCGGCGCCAGACAGGGGGTAACTGAAGCTTTCTTT
CAGARQGVTEAFF
>TRBJ1-1|TRBD1|TRBV18
TGTGCCAGCTCACCAACAAACAGGGGTACTGAAGCTTTCTTT
CASSPTNRGTEAFF
>TRBJ1-5|.|TRBV27
TGTGCCAGCAGTTCCCTTAATCAGCCCCAGCATTTT
CASSSLNQPQHF
>TRBJ1-1|.|TRBV3-1/TRBV3-2
TGTGCCAGCAGCTACAGTAACACTGAAGCTTTCTTT
CASSYSNTEAFF
>TRBJ2-5|TRBD2|TRBV5-1
TGCGCCACGACTAGCGGGGGAGCTCGGGCAGAGACCCAGTACTTC
CATTSGGARAETQYF
>TRBJ1-2|.|TRBV3-1/TRBV3-2
TGTGCCAGCAGCCCGCCTAGTGGGGGCTACACCTTC
CASSPPSGGYTF
>TRBJ1-1|.|TRBV7-3
TGTGCCAGCAGCTTAGGGCAAGCGAACACTGAAGCTTTCTTT
CASSLGQANTEAFF
>TRBJ2-7|TRBD2|TRBV9
TGTGCCAGCAGCGTAGGTAGTGGCGGGGGGGCCTACGAGCAGTACTTC
CASSVGSGGGAYEQYF
>TRBJ2-2|.|TRBV29-1
TGCAGCGCTGGGGGCAGCACCGGGGAGCTGTTTTTT
CSAGGSTGELFF
>TRBJ1-2|TRBD1|TRBV15
TGTGCCACCAGCAGGCTCCAGGGGGCGACTGGTGGCTACACCTTC
CATSRLQGATGGYTF
>TRBJ1-2|.|TRBV19
TGTGCCAGTAGCACTAAGGTCGGGTGGAACTTAGGCTACACCTTC
CASSTKVGWNLGYTF
>TRBJ1-5|.|TRBV30
TGTGCCTGGAGTGCCCGAGAGGAGCAGCCCCAGCATTTT
CAWSAREEQPQHF
>TRBJ2-2|.|TRBV7-9
TGTGCCAGCAGCTTAGGTACTCTCACCGGGGAGCTGTTTTTT
CASSLGTLTGELFF
>TRBJ1-1|.|TRBV2
TGTGCCAGCAGTCCCTACGCTGAAGCTTTCTTT
CASSPYAEAFF
>TRBJ1-2|.|TRBV6-5
TGTGCGACCCGAACTGGGGGACTACTAGAGGGCTACACCTTC
CATRTGGLLEGYTF
>TRBJ2-2|.|TRBV18
TGTGCCAGCTCACCTCTAGTAGCCACGGGCACCGGGGAGCTGTTTTTT
CASSPLVATGTGELFF
>TRBJ1-2|.|TRBV18
TGTGCCAGCTCACAAAACCGACAGGATCCCTATGGCTACACCTTC
CASSQNRQDPYGYTF
>TRBJ1-1|.|TRBV19
TGTGCCAGTAGTATGCGAGAGGCTGAAGCTTTCTTT
CASSMREAEAFF
>TRBJ1-2|.|TRBV6-5
TGTGCCAGCAGGGCGGGACCTGGCTACACCTTC
CASRAGPGYTF
>TRBJ1-2|.|TRBV9
TGTGCCAGCAGCCCAGGGGTCTATGGCTACACCTTC
CASSPGVYGYTF
>TRBJ1-2|.|TRBV5-8
TGTGCCAGCAGCTTGAGGGCGGGACGGGGCTACACCTTC
CASSLRAGRGYTF
>TRBJ2-7|TRBD1|TRBV6-5
TGTGCCAGCAGTAACCTGACAGGGGGCCGCTACGAGCAGTACTTC
CASSNLTGGRYEQYF
>TRBJ2-1|TRBD2|TRBV19
TGTGCCAGTAGTTCCTACCCCCCACTAGCGGGGGCGGGCAATGAGCAGTTCTTC
CASSSYPPLAGAGNEQFF
>TRBJ2-7|TRBD1|TRBV28
TGTGCCAGCAGGAACTCAGGGGGCGTCAGGTACGAGCAGTACTTC
CASRNSGGVRYEQYF
>TRBJ1-6|.|TRBV3-1/TRBV3-2
TGTGCCAGCAGCCTCACCGGGCCAGGGCGAAATTCACCCCTCCACTTT
CASSLTGPGRNSPLHF
>TRBJ1-2|TRBD1|TRBV25-1
TGTGCCAGCAGTGAATCCGGGACAGGGTACGGCTACACCTTC
CASSESGTGYGYTF
>TRBJ2-7|.|TRBV7-9
TGTGCCAGCAGCTCGGACAGCCCCGAGCAGTACTTC
CASSSDSPEQYF
>TRBJ1-6|.|TRBV5-8
TGTGCCAGCAGCTTCAACATGAATTCACCCCTCCACTTT
CASSFNMNSPLHF
>TRBJ1-4|.|TRBV2
TGTGCCAGCGTCGCCAGCAGGGTAGAGGAGAGGAGACTGTTTTTT
CASVASRVEERRLFF
>TRBJ1-4|TRBD1|TRBV7-2
TGTGCCAGCAGCCGGGACAGTCAGCAGGAAAAACTGTTTTTT
CASSRDSQQEKLFF
>TRBJ2-7|TRBD1|TRBV13
TGTGCCAGCAGCTTAGGCGGGACAGGGGTTTTCCGCTCCTACGAGCAGTACTTC
CASSLGGTGVFRSYEQYF
>TRBJ2-7|.|TRBV11-1
TGTGCCAGCAGCTTCGACAGTACCTACGAGCAGTACTTC
CASSFDSTYEQYF
>TRBJ2-1|TRBD1|TRBV2
TGTGCCAGCCTCCCAGGACAGGGTAACAATGAGCAGTTCTTC
CASLPGQGNNEQFF